Presented here are 18 T cell receptor beta chains from one specimen sequenced in a study of T cell clonality in common variable immunodeficiency. The study, taken as a whole, reports: In common variable immunodeficiency, TCR beta chains reportedly carried fewer deletions and N-nucleotide insertions.

Their antigen targets remain unknown. Only in-frame clones appear in the TCRdb table, and some are missing; sequencing was by immunoSEQ multiplex PCR. The sample yields about 11,000 clones, without any singletons. The sample was peripheral blood mononuclear cells. The receptors stem from a human donor with common variable immunodeficiency.

With respect to this clone: Other DNA sequences in the same sample also yield this CDR3. The sequenced CDR3 bases are TGTGCCAGCAGCTTAAGCGGTAATGAG. Protein: CASSLSGNE. In full, the CDR3 is CASSLSGNEQFF. This rearrangement joins TRBV7-3 to TRBJ2-1; D gene uncertain. Read coverage stops 3 residues before the CDR3 terminus; the germline J gene supplies the remainder. The CDR3 spans 12 residues. CDR1 is SGHTA and CDR2 is FQGTGA in the germline V gene. V was shortened by 1 base and J by 7 bases, with 5 bases between the two germline ends.

About this clone itself: The read ends 3 residues early relative to the CDR3; the germline J gene fills the gap. The chain couples TRBV30 to TRBJ1-3; a possible D gene is TRBD1 (6 bases). Between the trimmed V and J ends, which lost 3 bases and 4 bases, there was a span of 10 bases. Germline CDR1 is GTSNPN and CDR2 is SVGIG (reference sequence). CDR3 length equals 13 residues. The CDR3 here is CAWSNRVGNTIYF. The CDR3 bases that were read are TGTGCCTGGAGCAACAGGGTAGGAAACACC.

A note on this clone: The observed sequence ends 3 residues before the CDR3 terminus, with the missing tail filled in from the germline J gene. The rearrangement links TRBV29-1 to TRBJ2-1; D not resolved. CDR3 size: 13 residues. The germline CDR1 and CDR2 sequences are SQVTM and ANQGSEA. V was shortened by 4 bases and J by 0 bases, with 7 bases between the two germline ends. CDR3 sequence: CSVATVSYNEQFF. The CDR3 DNA, read in part, is TGCAGCGTTGCAACTGTCTCCTACAATGAG.

This clone was found a few times. Read data end 3 residues before the CDR3 end; the end is taken from the germline J gene. The chain links TRBV23-1 to TRBJ1-2; maybe TRBD1 (5 bases). TRBV23-1 qualifies as an ORF whose function is uncertain. There are 14 residues in the CDR3. V was cut by 2 bases and J by 0 bases, with 7 bases left in between. The chain's CDR3 is CASSQRTPNYGYTF. The part of the CDR3 DNA that was read is TGCGCCAGCAGTCAACGGACACCTAACTATGGC.

This clone was picked up a small number of times. Read data end 3 residues before the CDR3 end; the end is taken from the germline J gene. The V gene is TRBV30, the J gene TRBJ2-5; TRBD1 matches 9 bases. V lost 3 bases, J lost 5 bases, and 1 base stayed unmatched. Germline loops: CDR1 GTSNPN, CDR2 SVGIG (reference sequence). The CDR3 length is 12 residues. This CDR3 reads CAWSGQGETQYF. The part of the CDR3 DNA that was read is TGTGCCTGGAGCGGACAGGGGGAGACC.

This clone came up a few times. The CDR3 extends 3 residues past the end of the read, so its final part is completed from the germline J gene. V is TRBV7-3 and J is TRBJ2-7; D is unclear. Germline V gives CDR1 SGHTA, CDR2 FQGTGA. The V end lost 2 bases, the J end lost 0 bases, and 8 bases lay between the germline ends. The CDR3 has 14 amino acids. The CDR3 loop reads CASSLQRGSYEQYF. CDR3 DNA (partial): TGTGCCAGCAGCTTACAGCGAGGCTCCTACGAG.

This clone was picked up a small number of times. The CDR3 extends 3 residues past the end of the read, so its final part is completed from the germline J gene. The rearrangement joins TRBV19 to TRBJ1-2; 10 nucleotides agree with TRBD1. Unmatched junction bases numbered 3, after V lost 3 bases and J lost 2 bases. Germline-derived CDR1 and CDR2 are LNHDA and SQIVND (reference sequence). CDR3 length equals 15 residues. Here the CDR3 reads CASSILGQGNYGYTF. The DNA read from the CDR3 is TGTGCCAGTAGTATCTTGGGACAGGGGAACTATGGC.

The sample holds a few counts of this clone. The read finishes 3 residues shy of the CDR3 end, and the germline J gene is used to complete it. The chain combines TRBV19 with TRBJ1-2; a possible D gene is TRBD1 (5 bases). Trimming left V 11 bases short and J 1 base short, with 17 bases between. Per the germline V gene, CDR1 is LNHDA and CDR2 is SQIVND (reference sequence). This CDR3 region has 14 residues. CDR3 region: CASSPRQLNYGYTF. The CDR3 bases that were read are TGTGCCTCTTCCCCGCGACAGCTTAACTATGGC.

As regards this clone: The CDR3 end is not reached by the read, which stops 3 residues before it; the germline J gene fills it in. J is TRBJ2-2 and V is TRBV7-6, with 11 bases lining up with TRBD2. CDR1 and CDR2 (germline): SGHVS, FNYEAQ. The CDR3 is made up of 18 amino acids. Germline trimming cut 2 bases from V and 2 bases from J; bases unmatched to any gene: 7. CDR3 loop: CASSLRLAGGFNTGELFF. CDR3 bases read: TGTGCCAGCAGCTTACGCCTAGCGGGAGGTTTCAACACCGGGGAG.

This clone was found a few times. CDR3 protein: CASYFPLTSGPTDTQYF. The covered CDR3 bases are TGTGCCTCGTACTTCCCTTTGACTAGCGGCCCTACAGATACG. The V gene is TRBV30, the J gene TRBJ2-3; 9 positions match TRBD2. The sequence runs out 3 residues before the end of the CDR3; the remainder is reconstructed from the germline J gene. The germline CDR1 and CDR2 sequences are GTSNPN and SVGIG (reference sequence). This CDR3 contains 17 residues. The V and J ends lost 7 bases and 3 bases, in that order; junction bases with no gene match: 17.

This clone was detected a few times. Sequencing ends 3 residues short of the CDR3 end; the germline J gene provides the rest. This chain links TRBV7-2 with TRBJ2-7; D is unclear. The germline CDR1 and CDR2 sequences are SGHTA and FQGNSA. Trimming took 5 bases from V and 6 from J, leaving 17 bases between them. The CDR3 consists of 14 residues. The covered CDR3 bases are TGTGCCAGCAGCGCCTCCCCGACGACGGGCGAG. This codes for CASSASPTTGE. The entire CDR3 protein reads CASSASPTTGEQYF.

Remarks on this clone: The read comes to an end 3 residues before the CDR3 does, leaving the germline J gene to fill in the end. The chain has TRBV5-1 and TRBJ2-3; 11 bases agree with TRBD2. Unmatched junction bases numbered 12, after V lost 4 bases and J lost 5 bases. From germline, CDR1 is SGHRS and CDR2 YFSETQ. This CDR3 has 17 residues. Incomplete CDR3 DNA: TGCGCCAGCAGCCGTGACACGACTAGCGGGATCTTAGATACG. Protein: CASSRDTTSGILDT. In full, the CDR3 reads CASSRDTTSGILDTQYF.

This clone is medium-sized. CDR3 loop: CASSQERLAGGPNEQFF. Incomplete CDR3 DNA: TGTGCCAGCAGCCAAGAAAGACTAGCGGGAGGGCCCAATGAG. The chain links TRBV14 to TRBJ2-1, with 14 bases aligning to TRBD2. The CDR3 end falls 3 residues outside the read, so it is completed with the germline J gene. The J segment lost 6 bases and the V segment lost 0 bases, leaving 4 bases of the junction unmatched. Germline loops: CDR1 SGHDN, CDR2 FVKESK. CDR3 length: 17 amino acids.

Regarding this clone: The read gets to within 3 residues of the CDR3 end, and the germline J gene fills in the rest. This chain links TRBV2 with TRBJ2-5; 7 bases agree with TRBD2. The CDR3 is made up of 13 amino acids. The J segment lost 5 bases and the V segment lost 6 bases, leaving 6 bases of the junction unmatched. Germline V gene lookup returns CDR1 SNHLY and CDR2 FYNNEI. The CDR3 sequence: CASRRGLTETQYF. The CDR3 bases that were read are TGTGCCAGCAGAAGGGGACTAACGGAGACC.

This clone has just a few counts. The missing CDR3 end, 3 residues past where the read stops, is filled in from the germline J gene. The genes are TRBV19 and TRBJ2-7; possibly TRBD2 for D (5 bases). Germline loops: CDR1 LNHDA, CDR2 SQIVND (reference sequence). This CDR3 has 13 amino acids. V was pared by 6 bases and J by 5 bases, with 14 bases between. The CDR3 DNA, read in part, is TGTGCCAGTAGAAAAATCGGGGTAGACGAG. This sequence encodes CASRKIGVDE. The CDR3 in its entirety is CASRKIGVDEQYF. Supplemented by reference TRBV19 and TRBJ2-7, the full variable domain reads DGGITQSPKYLFRKEGQNVTLSCEQNLNHDAMYWYRQDPGQGLRLIYYSQIVNDFQKGDIAEGYSVSREKKESFPLTVTSAQKNPTAFYLCASRKIGVDEQYFGPGTRLTVT.

The part of the CDR3 DNA that was read is TGTGCCAGCTCACGGGGACTTGACAATGAG. Translation gives CASSRGLDNE. The whole CDR3 protein is CASSRGLDNEQFF. The chain has TRBV18 and TRBJ2-1; the D gene is possibly TRBD2 (6 bases). The observed sequence ends 3 residues before the CDR3 terminus, with the missing tail filled in from the germline J gene. V was pared by 4 bases and J by 5 bases, with 9 bases between. This CDR3 contains 13 residues. Per the germline V gene, CDR1 is KGHSH and CDR2 is LQKENI.

Only a few counts were recorded for this clone. The read finishes 3 residues shy of the CDR3 end, and the germline J gene is used to complete it. The gene calls are TRBV18 and TRBJ1-4; 9 nucleotides agree with TRBD1. Germline assignment: CDR1 KGHSH and CDR2 LQKENI. The CDR3 is 16 residues long. V shed 0 bases, J shed 5 bases, and the junction held 4 bases outside the gene matches. CDR3 residues: CASSPPGDRENEKLFF. The sequenced part of the CDR3 DNA is TGTGCCAGCTCACCACCGGGGGACAGGGAGAATGAAAAA.

Notes on this clone: The CDR3 goes on 3 residues after the read ends, and that part is filled in from the germline J gene. The V call is TRBV7-6, the J call TRBJ2-6, with 8 bases matching TRBD2. The V segment lost 6 bases and the J segment 0 bases; nucleotides outside the gene matches: 7. CDR1 is SGHVS and CDR2 is FNYEAQ in the germline V gene. The CDR3 length is 17 residues. The CDR3 spells CASSPAGGSSGANVLTF. The DNA read from the CDR3 is TGTGCCAGCAGTCCGGCGGGAGGTAGCTCTGGGGCCAACGTC.